The 27 T cell receptor beta chains presented below share a single source sample, sequenced in a study of T cells in Graves' hyperthyroidism and ophthalmopathy. Researchers took RNA transcripts and amplified the TCR beta CDR3 regions from them. An initial round of RT-PCR targeting the TCR CDR3 relied on the HTBI primer set. TCRdb passed the multiplex PCR reads through MiXCR, listing each CDR3 protein once. The data show 300,000 to 450,000 distinct CDR3 sequences, roughly 25% seen once. The sample comprised blood. These receptors came from a man over 45 with Graves' hyperthyroidism.

V gene TRBV4-2 combines with J gene TRBJ1-6, with 7 nucleotides matching TRBD1. V dropped 6 bases and J dropped 5; count of bases not matched to a gene: 10. Looked up from germline, CDR1 is LGHNA and CDR2 is YNFKEQ. This CDR3 has 16 residues. CDR3 coding DNA: TGTGCCAGCAGAGAGAGGGTGACAGGGAATAATTCACCCCTCCACTTT. Translated: CASRERVTGNNSPLHF.

The chain has TRBV11-1 and TRBJ1-1, with a weak D call TRBD1 (5 bases). The CDR3 sequence is 14 residues long. CDR1 is SGHAT and CDR2 is FQDESV in the germline V gene (reference sequence). V shed 5 bases and J shed 7 bases, with 17 bases lying between them. In DNA form, the CDR3 reads TGTGCCAGCAGCCACAGGTTATCGGGAAGTGAAGCTTTCTTT. This gives the protein CASSHRLSGSEAFF.

This clonotype was seen at least ten times. The chain couples TRBV11-1 to TRBJ2-2; D gene uncertain. Germline V gene lookup returns CDR1 SGHAT and CDR2 FQDESV (reference sequence). V gave up 5 bases and J gave up 4 bases, with 5 bases separating them. This CDR3 has 12 residues. The CDR3 region is CASSHSTGELFF. For the CDR3, the DNA is TGTGCCAGCAGCCACAGCACCGGGGAGCTGTTTTTT.

V is TRBV3-1 and J is TRBJ1-5; D uncertain. V was pared by 1 base and J by 1 base, with 11 bases between. Per the germline V gene, CDR1 is LGHDT and CDR2 is YNNKEL (reference sequence). The CDR3 contains 16 residues. In DNA, the CDR3 is TGTGCCAGCAGCCAAGGTCTTTTGGGGAGCAATCAGCCCCAGCATTTT. Protein: CASSQGLLGSNQPQHF.

This clonotype was observed a handful of times. V gene TRBV6-2 or TRBV6-3 combines with J gene TRBJ2-2, with D perhaps TRBD1 (6 bases). Germline CDR1 and CDR2: MNHEY and SVGEGT. The CDR3 extends over 15 amino acids. Trimming pared 6 bases from V and 3 bases from J, leaving 14 bases between. CDR3 loop: CASSFGQLYTGELFF. DNA for the CDR3: TGTGCCAGCAGCTTTGGACAGCTATACACCGGGGAGCTGTTTTTT.

This clonotype was seen at least ten times. V and J are TRBV28 and TRBJ2-4, with TRBD2 identical over 9 bases. The CDR3 has 15 amino acids. Germline lookup yields CDR1 MDHEN and CDR2 SYDVKM. Losses at the gene ends were 6 bases for V and 7 bases for J; bases not matched to a gene: 10. The CDR3 bases are TGTGCCAGCAGCTCGTTTCGGACTAGCGAGAACATTCAGTACTTC. Translation gives CASSSFRTSENIQYF.

The chain couples TRBV18 to TRBJ1-4; 7 bases match TRBD1. V was clipped by 3 bases and J by 7 bases; unmatched bases: 8. CDR3 length equals 15 residues. Germline lookup yields CDR1 KGHSH and CDR2 LQKENI. The CDR3 is CASSPAAQGREKLFF. The CDR3, as DNA: TGTGCCAGCTCACCCGCGGCACAGGGGCGTGAAAAACTGTTTTTT.

The table lists this clonotype with many counts. This sequence joins TRBV6-1 and TRBJ2-7, with D possibly matching TRBD1 (5 bases). Trimming took off 2 bases at V and 0 bases at J, with 5 bases between the two ends. The germline V gene encodes CDR1 MNHNS and CDR2 SASEGT. CDR3 length: 13 amino acids. The DNA of the CDR3 is TGTGCCAGCAGTGAAAGGGGCTCCTACGAGCAGTACTTC. Its protein product is CASSERGSYEQYF.

This sequence joins TRBV27 and TRBJ2-2; 14 nucleotides match TRBD2. The CDR3 runs 17 residues. CDR1 and CDR2 (germline): MNHEY, SMNVEV (reference sequence). Unmatched junction bases numbered 5, after V lost 2 bases and J lost 6 bases. The CDR3 DNA reads TGTGCCAGCAGTTTAGAAATGACTAGCGGGAGGGCCGGGGAGCTGTTTTTT. Its protein is CASSLEMTSGRAGELFF.

The table lists this clonotype with a few counts. The chain uses TRBV10-3 and TRBJ2-3, with TRBD2 matching over 10 bases. The CDR3 length is 15 residues. V lost 4 bases to trimming and J lost 1 base; unmatched junction nucleotides: 2. The V gene's germline CDR1 is ENHRY and CDR2 SYGVKD. The DNA for the CDR3 is TGTGCCATCAGTGGAGGGACTAGCGGCACAGATACGCAGTATTTT. Its protein is CAISGGTSGTDTQYF.

This clonotype was found a few times. V usage is TRBV5-1 and J usage is TRBJ1-1; D not certain. V dropped 0 bases and J dropped 3 bases, with 15 bases sitting between them. The germline V gene has CDR1 SGHRS and CDR2 YFSETQ. The CDR3 sequence is 16 residues long. The DNA of the CDR3 is TGCGCCAGCAGCTTGGTTCCAGCGGACGTAGACACTGAAGCTTTCTTT. Amino acid sequence: CASSLVPADVDTEAFF.

This clonotype was counted a few times. The V gene is TRBV12-3 or TRBV12-4, the J gene TRBJ1-1; D is undetermined. This CDR3 is built from 14 residues. Deletions cut 7 bases from V and 0 bases from J, with 12 bases between. The DNA of the CDR3 is TGTGCCAGCATGGTCCCAGGTTTGAACACTGAAGCTTTCTTT. Its translation is CASMVPGLNTEAFF.

This chain links TRBV25-1 with TRBJ2-5, with D possibly matching TRBD1 (5 bases). Looked up from germline, CDR1 is MGHDK and CDR2 is SYGVNS. CDR3 length equals 14 residues. Deletions cut 2 bases from V and 4 bases from J, with 11 bases between. The CDR3 protein is CASSEPRVGETQYF. The DNA for the CDR3 is TGTGCCAGCAGTGAACCCAGGGTTGGAGAGACCCAGTACTTC. Filled out from reference TRBV25-1 and TRBJ2-5, the complete variable domain reads EADIYQTPRYLVIGTGKKITLECSQTMGHDKMYWYQQDPGMELHLIHYSYGVNSTEKGDLSSESTVSRIRTEHFPLTLESARPSHTSQYLCASSEPRVGETQYFGPGTRLLVL.

This clonotype was detected ten times or more. The chain couples TRBV29-1 to TRBJ2-7; 10 bases fit TRBD1. CDR1 SQVTM and CDR2 ANQGSEA come from the germline V gene. The CDR3 runs 13 residues. V dropped 6 bases and J dropped 3; count of bases not matched to a gene: 5. The CDR3 reads CSVGGTGDYEQYF. CDR3 nucleotide sequence: TGCAGCGTGGGGGGGACAGGGGACTACGAGCAGTACTTC.

V usage is TRBV5-6 and J usage is TRBJ2-1, with D maybe TRBD1 (6 bases). The CDR3 has 14 amino acids. CDR1 and CDR2 (germline): SGHDT, YYEEEE. Trimming stripped 1 base from V and 4 bases from J, with 9 bases between. The DNA of the CDR3 is TGTGCCAGCAGCTTGACAGGGCCGTACAATGAGCAGTTCTTC. As protein: CASSLTGPYNEQFF.

This clonotype was seen more than once but under ten times. This chain connects TRBV11-1 to TRBJ1-2; no definite D call. The CDR3 is 13 amino acids. V lost 2 bases and J 3 bases, leaving 7 bases between the germline ends. CDR1 and CDR2 from the germline V gene are SGHAT and FQDESV (reference sequence). In nucleotides, the CDR3 is TGTGCCAGCAGCTTATCGGGCGACTATGGCTACACCTTC. It is translated as CASSLSGDYGYTF.

This clonotype occurred many times. V is TRBV7-8 and J is TRBJ2-5; 8 nucleotides align to TRBD1. The V segment lost 4 bases and the J segment 2 bases; nucleotides outside the gene matches: 9. Germline CDR1 SGHVS, CDR2 FQNEAQ. CDR3 size: 16 residues. CDR3 nucleotides: TGTGCCAGCAGCTCCCGGACAGGGCGGACTCAAGAGACCCAGTACTTC. Amino acids: CASSSRTGRTQETQYF.

This clonotype was picked up many times. The chain joins TRBV27 to TRBJ2-5; tentative D call: TRBD1 (5 bases). Germline V lookup: CDR1 MNHEY, CDR2 SMNVEV (reference sequence). The CDR3 consists of 13 residues. V dropped 6 bases and J dropped 1 base, with 9 bases sitting between them. This chain's CDR3 is CASSRQGQETQYF. In nucleotides, the CDR3 is TGTGCCAGCAGCCGCCAGGGCCAAGAGACCCAGTACTTC.

In this sample, this clonotype turned up many times. The chain uses TRBV12-3 or TRBV12-4 and TRBJ2-7; 15 nucleotides agree with TRBD2. This CDR3 comprises 15 residues. Trimming at V came to 6 bases and at J to 6 bases, leaving 6 bases not matched to a gene. CDR3 in DNA: TGTGCCAGCAGCCTACAGGGACTAGCGGGAGGCGAGCAGTACTTC. It yields the protein CASSLQGLAGGEQYF.

This rearrangement joins TRBV7-6 to TRBJ2-3, with 13 bases matching TRBD2. The CDR3 loop spans 17 amino acids. The V gene's germline CDR1 is SGHVS and CDR2 FNYEAQ. Unmatched junction bases numbered 2, after V lost 1 base and J lost 1 base. DNA of the CDR3: TGTGCCAGCAGCTTAGAAACTAGCGGGAGGGGCACAGATACGCAGTATTTT. This encodes CASSLETSGRGTDTQYF.

This chain links TRBV12-3 or TRBV12-4 with TRBJ2-7; 7 bases are shared with TRBD1. This CDR3 comprises 14 residues. With V trimmed by 7 bases and J by 3 bases, 9 bases remained unmatched. The CDR3, as DNA: TGTGCCAGCACAAAACCGGGACAGTTCTACGAGCAGTACTTC. Protein sequence: CASTKPGQFYEQYF.

In the case of this clonotype: A read error may account for a junction end that differs from germline. The CDR3 loop reads CASRKQGGYERYF. CDR3 DNA: TGTGCCAGCAGAAAACAGGGGGGCTACGAGCGGTACTTC. The V gene is TRBV13, the J gene TRBJ2-7, with TRBD1 matching over 8 bases. Germline V gene data show CDR1 as PRHDT and CDR2 as FYEKMQ (reference sequence). CDR3 length: 13 residues. Drawing the rest from reference TRBV13 and TRBJ2-7, the complete variable domain is AAGVIQSPRHLIKEKRETATLKCYPIPRHDTVYWYQQGPGQDPQFLISFYEKMQSDKGSIPDRFSAQQFSDYHSELNMSSLELGDSALYFCASRKQGGYERYFGPGTRLTVT.

This clonotype was counted a few times. The J gene is TRBJ2-2, the V gene TRBV5-1, with TRBD2 identical over 14 bases. The CDR3 is made up of 16 amino acids. The germline gives CDR1 SGHRS, CDR2 YFSETQ. Germline trimming cut 4 bases from V and 5 bases from J; bases unmatched to any gene: 4. For the CDR3, the DNA is TGCGCCAGCAGCATTGGGACTAGCGGGAGAACCGGGGAGCTGTTTTTT. Its translation: CASSIGTSGRTGELFF.

This clonotype was recorded a few times. The chain has TRBV11-2 and TRBJ2-3, with D tentatively TRBD2 (6 bases). The V gene lost 5 bases and the J gene lost 5 bases, with 14 bases spanning the gap. There are 14 residues in the CDR3. The germline V gene encodes CDR1 SGHAT and CDR2 FQNNGV. DNA of the CDR3: TGTGCCAGCAGCCCGGAGACGGGGGAAGATACGCAGTATTTT. This sequence encodes CASSPETGEDTQYF.

The V call is TRBV7-3, the J call TRBJ1-1; D unresolved. The CDR3 has 13 amino acids. Germline loops: CDR1 SGHTA, CDR2 FQGTGA. V gave up 5 bases and J gave up 1 base, with 8 bases separating them. The CDR3 nucleotides are TGTGCCAGCAGCCAGCAGAGGAACACTGAAGCTTTCTTT. Its protein product is CASSQQRNTEAFF. Variable domain in full (rest from reference TRBV7-3 and TRBJ1-1): GAGVSQTPSNKVTEKGKYVELRCDPISGHTALYWYRQSLGQGPEFLIYFQGTGAADDSGLPNDRFFAVRPEGSVSTLKIQRTERGDSAVYLCASSQQRNTEAFFGQGTRLTVV.

There are a few counts of this clonotype. The gene calls are TRBV7-2 and TRBJ1-2, with 10 bases fitting TRBD1. CDR1 and CDR2 from the germline V gene are SGHTA and FQGNSA. The CDR3 runs to 15 residues. The J segment lost 2 bases and the V segment lost 5 bases, leaving 5 bases of the junction unmatched. CDR3 residues: CASSARQGANYGYTF. The DNA for the CDR3 is TGTGCCAGCAGCGCTCGACAGGGGGCGAACTATGGCTACACCTTC.

This clonotype was seen only a few times. The J gene is TRBJ2-7, the V gene TRBV7-6; 13 nucleotides match TRBD2. This CDR3 spans 18 amino acids. The V gene end was trimmed by 2 bases and the J gene end by 7 bases; junction bases not matched to a gene: 14. Germline CDR1 reads SGHVS; CDR2 reads FNYEAQ. The CDR3 sequence: CASSLQAGTSGIGSEQYF. CDR3 nucleotide sequence: TGTGCCAGCAGCTTACAGGCCGGGACTAGCGGGATTGGTTCGGAGCAGTACTTC.